These 24 T cell receptor beta chains were sequenced from one sample in a study of OX40 agonist ivuxolimab in advanced cancers. TCRdb keeps only in-frame clones here, not all; method: immunoSEQ multiplex PCR. Seen here are over 30,000 clones, about 87% observed once, and the top ten hold about 4%. The sample was CD4+ or CD8+ T cells sorted from blood, taken in a trial of the OX40 agonist ivuxolimab. These receptors were collected from an adult with an advanced solid tumor such as melanoma, head and neck, liver or kidney cancer.

This chain connects TRBV5-4 to TRBJ2-7, with D uncertain. CDR1 is SGHNT, CDR2 YYREEE, per germline (reference sequence). The CDR3 length is 15 residues. The germline V and J ends were trimmed by 0 bases and 2 bases, with 12 bases remaining between them. CDR3: CASSLGHLTTYEQYF. The CDR3 nucleotides are TGTGCCAGCAGCTTGGGACACCTTACCACCTACGAGCAGTACTTC.

The chain employs TRBV5-1 and TRBJ2-3; no reliable D call. V lost 0 bases and J 2 bases, leaving 7 bases between the germline ends. The CDR3 covers 14 residues. From germline, CDR1 is SGHRS and CDR2 YFSETQ. CDR3 DNA: TGCGCCAGCAGCTTGGCAGTCAACACAGATACGCAGTATTTT. Its protein is CASSLAVNTDTQYF.

The J gene is TRBJ2-7, the V gene TRBV7-6, with D unclear. Between the trimmed V and J ends, which lost 2 bases and 0 bases, there was a span of 11 bases. The CDR3 consists of 15 residues. Germline-derived CDR1 and CDR2 are SGHVS and FNYEAQ. The CDR3 DNA follows: TGTGCCAGCAGCTTAAGAGGCGGATACTCCTACGAGCAGTACTTC. Encoded protein: CASSLRGGYSYEQYF.

The V and J genes are TRBV6-5 and TRBJ1-1; 8 nucleotides line up with TRBD1. There are 14 residues in the CDR3. With V trimmed by 5 bases and J by 10 bases, 12 bases remained unmatched. The V gene's germline CDR1 is MNHEY and CDR2 SVGAGI. The CDR3 DNA is TGTGCCAGCAGTCGTGACAGGGGCAGGCTAAGAGCTTTCTTT. It translates to CASSRDRGRLRAFF.

The chain is built from TRBV19 and TRBJ2-2; D is uncertain. Trimming took 5 bases from V and 9 from J, leaving 7 bases between them. Germline V CDR1 and CDR2: LNHDA, SQIVND (reference sequence). The CDR3 extends over 11 amino acids. The CDR3 DNA follows: TGTGCCAGTAGTCATCACCGGGAGCTGTTTTTT. This sequence encodes CASSHHRELFF. The variable domain in full, completed from reference TRBV19 and TRBJ2-2, reads DGGITQSPKYLFRKEGQNVTLSCEQNLNHDAMYWYRQDPGQGLRLIYYSQIVNDFQKGDIAEGYSVSREKKESFPLTVTSAQKNPTAFYLCASSHHRELFFGEGSRLTVL.

V is TRBV18 and J is TRBJ2-1, with TRBD2 identical over 12 bases. CDR1 and CDR2 (germline): KGHSH, LQKENI. Unmatched junction bases numbered 12, after V lost 3 bases and J lost 0 bases. This CDR3 has 20 residues. The CDR3 nucleotides are TGTGCCAGCTCACCTAATCGGCTAGCGGGAGGGCCCCTCTCCTACAATGAGCAGTTCTTC. Its translation is CASSPNRLAGGPLSYNEQFF.

The rearrangement uses TRBV6-5 and TRBJ1-1; 7 nucleotides agree with TRBD1. Losses at the gene ends were 5 bases for V and 1 base for J; bases not matched to a gene: 7. CDR1 and CDR2 from the germline V gene are MNHEY and SVGAGI. The CDR3 loop spans 15 amino acids. CDR3 amino acids: CASSATGRTNTEAFF. CDR3 nucleotides: TGTGCCAGCAGTGCGACAGGGAGGACGAACACTGAAGCTTTCTTT.

This chain joins TRBV7-9 and TRBJ1-1; TRBD1 might be the D (5 bases). This CDR3 comprises 16 residues. CDR1 is SEHNR, CDR2 FQNEAQ, per germline (reference sequence). The V gene lost 5 bases and the J gene lost 4 bases, with 20 bases spanning the gap. CDR3 residues: CASSRMSRGVSTEAFF. The CDR3 DNA is TGTGCCAGCAGCCGAATGAGTCGGGGGGTGAGCACTGAAGCTTTCTTT.

The CDR3 bases are TGTGCCAGCAGTTTCCACGGGACGAGCTCCTACGAGCAGTACTTC. Translation gives CASSFHGTSSYEQYF. The V call is TRBV28, the J call TRBJ2-7, with D perhaps TRBD1 or TRBD2 (5 bases each). From germline, CDR1 is MDHEN and CDR2 SYDVKM. V was shortened by 3 bases and J by 0 bases, with 12 bases between the two germline ends. This CDR3 is built from 15 residues.

The chain has TRBV2 and TRBJ2-1; TRBD1 agrees at 7 bases. Germline V gives CDR1 SNHLY, CDR2 FYNNEI. The J segment lost 7 bases and the V segment lost 4 bases, leaving 4 bases of the junction unmatched. The CDR3 runs to 13 residues. The CDR3: CASSGQGRNEQFF. As DNA, the CDR3 is TGTGCCAGCAGTGGACAGGGAAGGAATGAGCAGTTCTTC.

The chain recombines TRBV19 with TRBJ1-2; no firm D call. Trimming cost V 4 bases and J 0 bases, with 18 bases left between them. The length of the CDR3 is 17 residues. Germline-derived CDR1 and CDR2 are LNHDA and SQIVND (reference sequence). The CDR3 sequence is CASSSPGSYGTNYGYTF. The CDR3 DNA reads TGTGCCAGTAGTAGCCCCGGGTCCTACGGGACTAACTATGGCTACACCTTC.

V gene TRBV20-1 combines with J gene TRBJ1-1; D is unresolved. Trimming cost V 4 bases and J 4 bases, with 7 bases left between them. This CDR3 is built from 11 residues. The germline V gene encodes CDR1 DFQATT and CDR2 SNEGSKA (reference sequence). CDR3 sequence: CSATRGTEAFF. CDR3 sequence (DNA): TGCAGTGCTACCCGGGGCACTGAAGCTTTCTTT.

The chain is built from TRBV11-2 and TRBJ2-5, with D perhaps given as TRBD1 or TRBD2 (5 bases each). The CDR3 length is 15 residues. Germline V gene lookup returns CDR1 SGHAT and CDR2 FQNNGV. V lost 1 base to trimming and J lost 4 bases, with 13 bases between them. CDR3 sequence reads: CASSLVWTRGETQYF. DNA of the CDR3: TGTGCCAGCAGCTTAGTTTGGACGAGGGGAGAGACCCAGTACTTC. The variable domain in full, completed from reference TRBV11-2 and TRBJ2-5, reads EAGVAQSPRYKIIEKRQSVAFWCNPISGHATLYWYQQILGQGPKLLIQFQNNGVVDDSQLPKDRFSAERLKGVDSTLKIQPAKLEDSAVYLCASSLVWTRGETQYFGPGTRLLVL.

The V call is TRBV5-1, the J call TRBJ1-2, with D possibly TRBD1 on 5 matching bases. V lost 4 bases and J lost 5, with 12 bases in between. The CDR3 is 13 amino acids. Germline V gene sequence: CDR1 SGHRS, CDR2 YFSETQ. DNA for the CDR3: TGCGCCAGCAGCGACGACAGTCTTTATGGCTACACCTTC. This sequence encodes CASSDDSLYGYTF.

The chain joins TRBV19 to TRBJ2-3; possibly TRBD1 or TRBD2 for D (5 bases each). The CDR3 has 16 residues. Germline CDR1 reads LNHDA; CDR2 reads SQIVND (reference sequence). V was shortened by 2 bases and J by 4 bases, with 16 bases between the two germline ends. CDR3 DNA sequence: TGTGCCAGTAGTATATGGGAGAGCCCGGGGCCAGATACGCAGTATTTT. Translation: CASSIWESPGPDTQYF.

The chain joins TRBV6-5 to TRBJ1-5, with a possible D match to TRBD1 (5 bases). CDR1 MNHEY and CDR2 SVGAGI come from the germline V gene. The V end was cut by 4 bases, the J end by 7 bases, with 14 bases between. The CDR3 covers 14 residues. CDR3 in DNA: TGTGCCAGCAGTTCCCAGGGTGGCGGCCAGCCCCAGCATTTT. Translated: CASSSQGGGQPQHF.

The chain uses TRBV29-1 and TRBJ1-3, with no clear D. The CDR3 sequence is 14 residues long. Trimming left V 3 bases short and J 4 bases short, with 13 bases between. CDR1 is SQVTM and CDR2 is ANQGSEA in the germline V gene. This chain's CDR3 is CSVESARSGNTIYF. The CDR3 nucleotides read TGCAGCGTTGAGTCGGCTCGCTCCGGAAACACCATATATTTT.

This chain joins TRBV7-9 and TRBJ2-2, with 9 nucleotides matching TRBD1. Trimming took 7 bases from V and 5 from J; bases not matched to a gene: 11. The germline CDR1 and CDR2 sequences are SEHNR and FQNEAQ (reference sequence). There are 16 residues in the CDR3. This CDR3 is CASIGSTGGRTGELFF. For the CDR3, the DNA is TGTGCCAGCATAGGGTCGACAGGGGGAAGGACCGGGGAGCTGTTTTTT.

Only a few counts were recorded for this clone. The chain links TRBV4-2 to TRBJ2-4, with 8 bases aligning to TRBD2. CDR3 length equals 14 residues. V trimming: 1 base; J trimming: 9 bases; junction bases outside the gene matches: 5. Germline assignment: CDR1 LGHNA and CDR2 YNFKEQ. CDR3 region: CASSQVQREFIQYF. The CDR3 bases are TGTGCCAGCAGCCAAGTCCAGCGGGAGTTCATTCAGTACTTC.

This chain uses TRBV28 with TRBJ2-7; D is ambiguous. The germline V and J ends were trimmed by 2 bases and 3 bases, with 5 bases remaining between them. CDR3 size: 12 residues. CDR1 and CDR2 (germline): MDHEN, SYDVKM. CDR3 amino acids: CASSLVGYEQYF. CDR3 nucleotides: TGTGCCAGCAGTTTAGTCGGCTACGAGCAGTACTTC. The whole variable domain, remainder taken from reference TRBV28 and TRBJ2-7, is DVKVTQSSRYLVKRTGEKVFLECVQDMDHENMFWYRQDPGLGLRLIYFSYDVKMKEKGDIPEGYSVSREKKERFSLILESASTNQTSMYLCASSLVGYEQYFGPGTRLTVT.

The chain employs TRBV29-1 and TRBJ2-3; D is undetermined. The CDR3 loop spans 11 amino acids. The V gene lost 2 bases and the J gene lost 3 bases, with 3 bases spanning the gap. Germline assignment: CDR1 SQVTM and CDR2 ANQGSEA. The CDR3 region has the DNA TGCAGCGTTGAAAGAACAGATACGCAGTATTTT. It translates to CSVERTDTQYF.

The chain combines TRBV6-1 with TRBJ1-1, with D possibly TRBD1 on 5 matching bases. Germline V CDR1 and CDR2: MNHNS, SASEGT. V lost 5 bases and J lost 4, with 17 bases in between. This CDR3 is 15 amino acids long. The CDR3 here is CASSSRGSTGTEAFF. CDR3 sequence (DNA): TGTGCCAGCAGTTCGCGGGGGTCGACCGGCACTGAAGCTTTCTTT.

This clone was seen once. V usage is TRBV5-5 and J usage is TRBJ1-2, with unresolved D. V was trimmed by 6 bases and J by 10 bases, leaving 16 bases between them. CDR3 length: 12 amino acids. The germline CDR1 and CDR2 sequences are SGHKS and YYEKEE (reference sequence). The CDR3, as DNA: TGTGCCAGCAACCTACACCACAGTGACTACACCTTC. Protein sequence: CASNLHHSDYTF.

The rearrangement links TRBV5-1 to TRBJ2-3; the D is unclear. This CDR3 is built from 16 residues. Germline CDR1 SGHRS, CDR2 YFSETQ. With 4 bases removed from V and 2 bases from J, the gap between germline ends came to 17 bases. The CDR3, as DNA: TGCGCCAGCAGCCTGCAGCTGCCGGCTCCCACAGATACGCAGTATTTT. Protein product: CASSLQLPAPTDTQYF.